Listed below are T cell receptor beta chains from one sample, sequenced in a study of early T cells in non-severe SARS-CoV-2 infection. TCRdb used MiXCR to reprocess the 5' RACE reads, holding one entry per CDR3 protein. Of fewer than 55,000 distinct CDR3 sequences listed, about 9.3% were seen once; the top ten hold 4.2%. Sequencing input: whole blood. These receptors were obtained from an adult who was a healthcare worker with PCR-confirmed SARS-CoV-2 infection or an uninfected control (not recorded which). The conserved cysteine and the conserved F or W are not part of the CDR3 here. Not all rows give a size; the values are once, few, many and, for expanded clones, a class.

many	TRBV7-2	TRBJ2-1	ASKPETGGNEQF
many	TRBV7-2	TRBJ1-1	ASSSSWGGNTEAF
few	TRBV18	TRBJ2-5	ASSPSGQETQY
.	TRBV12-5	TRBJ2-2	ASGNPGQGTTGELF
many	TRBV27	TRBJ2-3	ASSAMDRDTDTQY
many	TRBV5-1	TRBJ2-3	ASSLDGDYTDTQY
many	TRBV2	TRBJ2-3	ASSGRGGADTQY
few	TRBV11-1	TRBJ2-4	ASSSRGRGNIQY
once	TRBV6-6	TRBJ2-7	ASSHLLAGPSYEQY
.	TRBV3-1	TRBJ2-1	ASSLRGGISYNEQF
many	TRBV6-1	TRBJ2-1	ASTPPLAGGPNEQF
.	TRBV18	TRBJ1-1	ASSPLEIRDTEAF
.	TRBV11-2	TRBJ2-4	ASSLVAYGVY
many	TRBV20-1	TRBJ1-2	SARDRGYGYT
many	TRBV11-1	TRBJ2-1	ASSLSGVVAYNEQF
.	TRBV20-1	TRBJ1-3	SARRSAGNTIY
.	TRBV30	TRBJ2-5	AFDRGEETQY